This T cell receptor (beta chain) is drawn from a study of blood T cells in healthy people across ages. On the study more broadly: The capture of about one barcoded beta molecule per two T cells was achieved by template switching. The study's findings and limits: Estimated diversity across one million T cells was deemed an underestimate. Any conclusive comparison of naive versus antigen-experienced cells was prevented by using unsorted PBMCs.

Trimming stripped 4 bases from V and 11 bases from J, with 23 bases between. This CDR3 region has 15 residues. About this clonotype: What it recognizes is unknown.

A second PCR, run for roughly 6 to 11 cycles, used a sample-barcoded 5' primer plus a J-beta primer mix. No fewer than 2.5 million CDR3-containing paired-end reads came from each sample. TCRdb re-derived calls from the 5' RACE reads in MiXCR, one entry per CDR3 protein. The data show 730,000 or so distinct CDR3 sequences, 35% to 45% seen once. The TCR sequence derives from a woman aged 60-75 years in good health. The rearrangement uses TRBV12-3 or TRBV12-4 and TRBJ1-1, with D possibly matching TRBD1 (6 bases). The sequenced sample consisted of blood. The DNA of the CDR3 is TGTGCCAGCAGTTCATTCTCCCGGGACACCCGTGAGGCTTTCTTT. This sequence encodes CASSSFSRDTREAFF.